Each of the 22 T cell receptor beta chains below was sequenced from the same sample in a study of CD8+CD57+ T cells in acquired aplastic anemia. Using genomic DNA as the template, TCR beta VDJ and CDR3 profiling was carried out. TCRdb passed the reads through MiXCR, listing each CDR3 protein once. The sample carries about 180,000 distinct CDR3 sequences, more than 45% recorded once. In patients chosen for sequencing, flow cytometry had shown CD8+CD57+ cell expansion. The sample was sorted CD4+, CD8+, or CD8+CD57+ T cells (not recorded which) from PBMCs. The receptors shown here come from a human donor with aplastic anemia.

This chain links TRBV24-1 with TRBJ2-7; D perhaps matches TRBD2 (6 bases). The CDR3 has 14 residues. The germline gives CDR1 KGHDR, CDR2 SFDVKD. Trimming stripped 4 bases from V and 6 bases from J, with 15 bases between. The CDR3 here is CATSDPGVEGEQYF. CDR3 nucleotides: TGTGCCACCAGTGACCCCGGGGTGGAGGGCGAGCAGTACTTC.

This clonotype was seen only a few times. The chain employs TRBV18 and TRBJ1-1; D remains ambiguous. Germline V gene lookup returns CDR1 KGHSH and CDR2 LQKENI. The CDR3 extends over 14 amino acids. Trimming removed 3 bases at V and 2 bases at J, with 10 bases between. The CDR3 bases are TGTGCCAGCTCACCGGGGAGGATTAACACTGAAGCTTTCTTT. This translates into CASSPGRINTEAFF.

The CDR3 DNA sequence: TGTGCCAGCACCACCGGTCAGGGCTTTAACTATGGCTACACCTTC. Its protein product is CASTTGQGFNYGYTF. V gene TRBV12-3 or TRBV12-4 combines with J gene TRBJ1-2; D possibly corresponds to TRBD1 (5 bases). Trimming removed 7 bases at V and 1 base at J, with 16 bases between. The CDR3 totals 15 residues.

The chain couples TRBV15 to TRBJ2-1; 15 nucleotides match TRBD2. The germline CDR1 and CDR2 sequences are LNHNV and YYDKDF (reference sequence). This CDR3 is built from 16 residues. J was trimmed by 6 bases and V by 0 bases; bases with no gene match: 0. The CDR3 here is CATSREGLAGGNEQFF. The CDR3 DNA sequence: TGTGCCACCAGCAGAGAGGGACTAGCGGGGGGCAATGAGCAGTTCTTC.

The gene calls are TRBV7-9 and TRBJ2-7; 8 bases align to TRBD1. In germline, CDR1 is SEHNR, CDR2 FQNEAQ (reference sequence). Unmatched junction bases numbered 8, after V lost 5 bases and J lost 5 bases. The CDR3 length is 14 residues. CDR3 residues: CASSPEDRVDEQYF. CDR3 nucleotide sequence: TGTGCCAGCAGCCCTGAGGACAGGGTAGACGAGCAGTACTTC.

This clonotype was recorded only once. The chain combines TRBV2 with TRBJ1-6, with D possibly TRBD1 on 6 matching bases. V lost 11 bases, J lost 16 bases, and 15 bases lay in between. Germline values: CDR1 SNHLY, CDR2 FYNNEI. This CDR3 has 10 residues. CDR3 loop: CAGGGLMLHF. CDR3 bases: TGTGCCGGGGGGGGGCTCATGCTCCACTTT.

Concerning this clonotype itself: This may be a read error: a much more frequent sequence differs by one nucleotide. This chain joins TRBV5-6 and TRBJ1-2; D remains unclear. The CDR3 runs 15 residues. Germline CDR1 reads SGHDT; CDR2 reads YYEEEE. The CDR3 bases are TGTTCCAGCAGCACAAGGCCAAGGGTAGACTATGGCTACACCTTC. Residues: CSSSTRPRVDYGYTF. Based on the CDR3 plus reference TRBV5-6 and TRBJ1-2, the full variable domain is DAGVTQSPTHLIKTRGQQVTLRCSPKSGHDTVSWYQQALGQGPQFIFQYYEEEERQRGNFPDRFSGHQFPNYSSELNVNALLLGDSALYLCSSSTRPRVDYGYTFGSGTRLTVV.

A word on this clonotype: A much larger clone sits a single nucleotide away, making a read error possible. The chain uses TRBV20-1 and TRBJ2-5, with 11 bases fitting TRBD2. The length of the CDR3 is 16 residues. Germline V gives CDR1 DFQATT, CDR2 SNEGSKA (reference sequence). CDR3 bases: TGCAGAGCTCCTGGACTAGCGGGTTACCCCCAAGAGACCCAGTACTTC. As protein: CRAPGLAGYPQETQYF.

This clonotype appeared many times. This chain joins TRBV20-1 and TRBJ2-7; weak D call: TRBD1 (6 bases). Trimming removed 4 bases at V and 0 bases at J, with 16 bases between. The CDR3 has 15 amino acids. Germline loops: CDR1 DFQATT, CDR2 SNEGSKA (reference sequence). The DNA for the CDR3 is TGCAGTGCTACAGAGCCTGGGGGCGACTCCTACGAGCAGTACTTC. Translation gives CSATEPGGDSYEQYF.

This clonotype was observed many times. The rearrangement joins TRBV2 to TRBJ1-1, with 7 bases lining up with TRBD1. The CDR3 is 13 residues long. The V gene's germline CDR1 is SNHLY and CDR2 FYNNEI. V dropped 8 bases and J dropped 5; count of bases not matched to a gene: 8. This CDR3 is CASGPGQKTEAFF. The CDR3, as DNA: TGTGCCAGCGGCCCGGGACAGAAGACTGAAGCTTTCTTT.

The CDR3 region has the DNA TGTGCCACCAGCAGAGATAACAGGGGGCGCGGGCAGTACTTC. It encodes CATSRDNRGRGQYF. This chain uses TRBV15 with TRBJ2-7; the match to TRBD1 covers 9 bases. The V and J ends lost 0 bases and 9 bases, in that order; junction bases with no gene match: 6. CDR1 is LNHNV, CDR2 YYDKDF, per germline (reference sequence). The CDR3 runs to 14 residues.

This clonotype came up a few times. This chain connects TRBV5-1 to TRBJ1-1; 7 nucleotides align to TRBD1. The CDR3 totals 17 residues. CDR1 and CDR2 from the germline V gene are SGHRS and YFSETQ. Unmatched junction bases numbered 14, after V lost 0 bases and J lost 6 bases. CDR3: CASSLGHKEGAVAEAFF. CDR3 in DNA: TGCGCCAGCAGCTTGGGCCATAAAGAGGGGGCCGTAGCTGAAGCTTTCTTT.

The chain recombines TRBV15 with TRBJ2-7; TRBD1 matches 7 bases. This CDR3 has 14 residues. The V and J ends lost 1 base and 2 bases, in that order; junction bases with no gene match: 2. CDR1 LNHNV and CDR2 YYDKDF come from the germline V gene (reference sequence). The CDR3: CATSRGQGPYEQYF. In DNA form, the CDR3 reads TGTGCCACCAGCAGAGGACAGGGTCCCTACGAGCAGTACTTC.

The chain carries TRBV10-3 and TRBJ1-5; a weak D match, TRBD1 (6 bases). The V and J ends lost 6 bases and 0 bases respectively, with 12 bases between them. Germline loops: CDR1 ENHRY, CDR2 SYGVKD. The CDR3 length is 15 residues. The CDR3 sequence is CAIRSDSNSNQPQHF. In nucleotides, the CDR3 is TGTGCCATCAGATCGGACAGTAATAGCAATCAGCCCCAGCATTTT.

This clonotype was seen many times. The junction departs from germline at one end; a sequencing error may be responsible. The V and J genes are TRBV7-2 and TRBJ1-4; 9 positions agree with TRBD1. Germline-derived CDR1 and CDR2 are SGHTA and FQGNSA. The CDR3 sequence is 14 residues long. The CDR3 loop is CASRFSDRGGKLFF. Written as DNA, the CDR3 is TGTGCCAGCCGCTTCTCGGACAGGGGAGGAAAACTGTTTTTT.

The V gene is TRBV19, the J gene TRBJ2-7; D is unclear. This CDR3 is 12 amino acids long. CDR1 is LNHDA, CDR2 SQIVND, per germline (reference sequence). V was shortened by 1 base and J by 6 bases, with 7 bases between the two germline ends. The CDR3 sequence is CASSIGGVEQYF. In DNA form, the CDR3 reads TGTGCCAGTAGTATAGGTGGGGTCGAGCAGTACTTC.

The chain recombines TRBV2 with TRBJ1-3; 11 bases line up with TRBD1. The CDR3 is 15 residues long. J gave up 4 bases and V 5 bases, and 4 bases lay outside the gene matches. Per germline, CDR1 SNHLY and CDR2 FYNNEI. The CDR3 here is CASSPGQGAGNTIYF. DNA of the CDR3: TGTGCCAGCAGTCCCGGACAGGGGGCCGGAAACACCATATATTTT.

CDR3 sequence: CAGRTGGNSPLHF. In DNA form, the CDR3 reads TGTGCCGGAAGGACAGGCGGGAATTCACCCCTCCACTTT. The chain links TRBV2 to TRBJ1-6, with 7 bases lining up with TRBD1. The V segment lost 11 bases and the J segment 7 bases; nucleotides outside the gene matches: 8. The length of the CDR3 is 13 residues. Germline-derived CDR1 and CDR2 are SNHLY and FYNNEI.

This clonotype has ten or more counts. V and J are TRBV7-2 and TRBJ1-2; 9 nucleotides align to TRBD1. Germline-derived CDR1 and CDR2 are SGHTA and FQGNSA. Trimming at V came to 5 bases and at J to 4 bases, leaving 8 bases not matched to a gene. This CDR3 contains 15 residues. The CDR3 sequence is CASSPLVDRGYGYTF. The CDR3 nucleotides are TGTGCCAGCAGCCCCCTTGTGGACAGGGGCTATGGCTACACCTTC.

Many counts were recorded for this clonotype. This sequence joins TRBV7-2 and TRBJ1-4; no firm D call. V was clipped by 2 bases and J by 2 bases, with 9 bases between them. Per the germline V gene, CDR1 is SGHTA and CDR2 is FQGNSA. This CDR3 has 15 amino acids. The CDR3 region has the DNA TGTGCCAGCAGCTTAAAACGGATGACTAATGAAAAACTGTTTTTT. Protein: CASSLKRMTNEKLFF.

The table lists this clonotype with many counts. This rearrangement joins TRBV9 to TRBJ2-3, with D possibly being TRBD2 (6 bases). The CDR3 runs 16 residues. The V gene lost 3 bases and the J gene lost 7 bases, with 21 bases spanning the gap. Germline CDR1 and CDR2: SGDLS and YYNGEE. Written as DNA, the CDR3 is TGTGCCAGCAGCGCCACCGCTAGCGAATTCATATATACGCAGTATTTT. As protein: CASSATASEFIYTQYF.

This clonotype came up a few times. The CDR3 reads CATSERAGQPQHF. The CDR3 DNA reads as TGTGCCACCAGTGAAAGGGCAGGCCAGCCCCAGCATTTT. The V call is TRBV24-1, the J call TRBJ1-5; D not resolved. Per germline, CDR1 KGHDR and CDR2 SFDVKD. Trimming took off 4 bases at V and 7 bases at J, with 10 bases between the two ends. This CDR3 is built from 13 residues.